Shown below are 2 T cell receptor beta chains from a single sample sequenced in a study of blood T cell repertoires in COVID-19. TCRdb's table, derived via immunoSEQ multiplex PCR, lists solely in-frame clones and lacks some. The sample consists of around 160,000 clones, around 85% of them appearing once. Input material: peripheral blood. Receptors were obtained from a woman in her forties with active or convalescent COVID-19.

This chain links TRBV29-1 with TRBJ1-1; D may be TRBD1 (5 bases). Deletions cut 5 bases from V and 5 bases from J, with 15 bases between. The CDR3 is made up of 13 amino acids. In germline, CDR1 is SQVTM, CDR2 ANQGSEA. In DNA form, the CDR3 reads TGCAGCGTTAATTATCAGGGTGGGACTGAAGCTTTCTTT. This encodes CSVNYQGGTEAFF.

The rearrangement links TRBV5-5 to TRBJ1-2; D possibly corresponds to TRBD1 (6 bases). CDR3 length: 14 amino acids. Germline V gives CDR1 SGHKS, CDR2 YYEKEE (reference sequence). Trimming removed 0 bases from V and 2 bases from J, with 8 bases in between. As DNA, the CDR3 is TGTGCCAGCAGCTTGGGGACAGTGAACTATGGCTACACCTTC. It codes for CASSLGTVNYGYTF.